Listed below are T cell receptor beta chains from one sample, sequenced in a study of shared clonotypes between healthy human individuals. This table comes from immunoSEQ multiplex PCR, and its TCRdb copy is limited to in-frame clones, with some not included. Here the sample spans about 2.4 million clones, approximately 93% being singletons. The sequenced material came from naive CD4+ T cells from PBMCs. Every receptor here comes from a man younger than 35 in good health. Some clones in this sample may be carry-over from other donors' samples. The CDR3 runs from the conserved cysteine through the conserved F or W. The order of the fields is D gene, clone size, V gene, J gene, CDR3 protein, CDR3 DNA. The D gene is left open where the match is weak. Size tells how often a clone was seen (once, few, many) or the class of an expanded clone, and some rows leave it out.

d_call: TRBD2
clone_size: .
v_call: TRBV11-2
j_call: TRBJ2-1
cdr3_aa: CASSGLAGSSYNEQFF
cdr3_nt: TGTGCCAGCAGCGGACTAGCGGGGAGCTCCTACAATGAGCAGTTCTTC

d_call: .
clone_size: .
v_call: TRBV6-1
j_call: TRBJ2-3
cdr3_aa: CASSDRADTQYF
cdr3_nt: TGTGCCAGCAGTGACAGGGCAGATACGCAGTATTTT

d_call: .
clone_size: .
v_call: TRBV7-9
j_call: TRBJ2-1
cdr3_aa: CASSLALVMYNEQFF
cdr3_nt: TGTGCCAGCAGCTTAGCGCTTGTAATGTACAATGAGCAGTTCTTC

d_call: .
clone_size: .
v_call: TRBV9
j_call: TRBJ2-7
cdr3_aa: CASSEGGHSNYEQYF
cdr3_nt: TGTGCCAGCAGCGAAGGGGGACACTCGAACTACGAGCAGTACTTC

d_call: .
clone_size: .
v_call: TRBV9
j_call: TRBJ2-5
cdr3_aa: CASSVVVGQNRERQETQYF
cdr3_nt: TGTGCCAGCAGCGTAGTGGTTGGACAGAATCGTGAACGGCAAGAGACCCAGTACTTC

d_call: TRBD1
clone_size: few
v_call: TRBV29-1
j_call: TRBJ1-1
cdr3_aa: CSVENDRGNTEAFF
cdr3_nt: TGCAGCGTTGAAAACGACAGGGGTAACACTGAAGCTTTCTTT

d_call: .
clone_size: .
v_call: TRBV5-4
j_call: TRBJ2-3
cdr3_aa: CASSPDLDRTDTQYF
cdr3_nt: TGTGCCAGCAGCCCTGACCTAGACCGCACAGATACGCAGTATTTT

d_call: .
clone_size: .
v_call: TRBV19
j_call: TRBJ1-3
cdr3_aa: CASSNGMSGNTIYF
cdr3_nt: TGTGCCAGTAGTAACGGAATGTCTGGAAACACCATATATTTT

d_call: .
clone_size: .
v_call: TRBV7-2
j_call: TRBJ2-1
cdr3_aa: CASSLGAGVINEQFF
cdr3_nt: TGTGCCAGCAGCTTAGGAGCGGGTGTAATCAATGAGCAGTTCTTC

d_call: TRBD1
clone_size: .
v_call: TRBV6-6
j_call: TRBJ2-5
cdr3_aa: CASRTGGLETQYF
cdr3_nt: TGTGCCAGCAGGACAGGGGGGTTAGAGACCCAGTACTTC

d_call: .
clone_size: .
v_call: TRBV7-6
j_call: TRBJ1-2
cdr3_aa: CASSPQWVHGYTF
cdr3_nt: TGTGCCAGCAGCCCCCAATGGGTACATGGCTACACCTTC

d_call: .
clone_size: .
v_call: TRBV6-5
j_call: TRBJ1-3
cdr3_aa: CASSSIANSGNTIYF
cdr3_nt: TGTGCCAGCAGTTCTATCGCGAACTCTGGAAACACCATATATTTT

d_call: .
clone_size: .
v_call: TRBV6-5
j_call: TRBJ1-1
cdr3_aa: CASSPDRAMNTEAFF
cdr3_nt: TGTGCCAGCAGCCCCGACCGAGCGATGAACACTGAAGCTTTCTTT

d_call: .
clone_size: .
v_call: TRBV15
j_call: TRBJ2-2
cdr3_aa: CATSRDAGTGELFF
cdr3_nt: TGTGCCACCAGCAGAGATGCCGGTACCGGGGAGCTGTTTTTT

d_call: TRBD2
clone_size: .
v_call: TRBV18
j_call: TRBJ2-7
cdr3_aa: CASSPGGGRYEQYF
cdr3_nt: TGTGCCAGCTCACCAGGCGGGGGACGCTACGAGCAGTACTTC

d_call: .
clone_size: .
v_call: TRBV19
j_call: TRBJ1-2
cdr3_aa: CASSREDVGIYGYTF
cdr3_nt: TGTGCCAGTAGCCGAGAGGACGTAGGTATCTATGGCTACACCTTC

d_call: .
clone_size: .
v_call: TRBV5-4
j_call: TRBJ2-7
cdr3_aa: CASGLRNYEQYF
cdr3_nt: TGTGCCAGCGGCCTCCGGAACTACGAGCAGTACTTC

d_call: .
clone_size: .
v_call: TRBV28
j_call: TRBJ1-5
cdr3_aa: CASSLESNQPQHF
cdr3_nt: TGTGCCAGCAGTTTAGAATCTAATCAGCCCCAGCATTTT

d_call: TRBD2
clone_size: .
v_call: TRBV19
j_call: TRBJ2-7
cdr3_aa: CASSIRTSGSYEQYF
cdr3_nt: TGTGCCAGTAGTATCCGGACTAGCGGGAGTTACGAGCAGTACTTC

d_call: .
clone_size: .
v_call: TRBV7-9
j_call: TRBJ2-3
cdr3_aa: CASSRVGGVDTQYF
cdr3_nt: TGTGCCAGCAGTCGGGTGGGGGGAGTGGATACGCAGTATTTT

d_call: .
clone_size: .
v_call: TRBV2
j_call: TRBJ1-5
cdr3_aa: CASSFPGPHSNQPQHF
cdr3_nt: TGTGCCAGCAGTTTCCCGGGACCGCATAGCAATCAGCCCCAGCATTTT

d_call: .
clone_size: .
v_call: TRBV20-1
j_call: TRBJ2-1
cdr3_aa: CSAPGTSGPLF
cdr3_nt: TGCAGTGCTCCGGGAACTTCAGGGCCCCTCTTC

d_call: TRBD1
clone_size: .
v_call: TRBV5-1
j_call: TRBJ2-6
cdr3_aa: CASSAGGSGANVLTF
cdr3_nt: TGCGCCAGCAGCGCAGGGGGCTCTGGGGCCAACGTCCTGACTTTC

d_call: TRBD1
clone_size: .
v_call: TRBV9
j_call: TRBJ2-7
cdr3_aa: CASGPSGGRDEQYF
cdr3_nt: TGTGCCAGCGGTCCCTCAGGGGGCCGGGACGAGCAGTACTTC

d_call: TRBD1
clone_size: .
v_call: TRBV11-1
j_call: TRBJ2-2
cdr3_aa: CASSVRQGGTGELFF
cdr3_nt: TGTGCCAGCAGCGTACGACAGGGTGGAACCGGGGAGCTGTTTTTT

d_call: TRBD1
clone_size: few
v_call: TRBV9
j_call: TRBJ1-5
cdr3_aa: CASSARDSLSQPQHF
cdr3_nt: TGTGCCAGCAGCGCCAGGGACAGTCTCTCTCAGCCCCAGCATTTT

d_call: .
clone_size: .
v_call: TRBV11-3
j_call: TRBJ1-1
cdr3_aa: CASSLFGPSNTEAFF
cdr3_nt: TGTGCCAGCAGCTTATTTGGTCCGAGTAACACTGAAGCTTTCTTT